This T cell receptor (beta chain) is from a study of Ad26.COV2.S vaccination and SARS-CoV-2 variants. Study-wide background: Donor participated within the Ad26.COV2.S arm of the COV1001 trial. Participants got Ad26.COV2.S intramuscularly, once or twice 56 days apart.

Here immunoSEQ multiplex PCR was the method, and the copy in TCRdb shows in-frame clones only, minus some. The sample lists hundreds of thousands of clones, 80% to 95% occurring once. Documented treatment: 19 received Ad26.COV2.S at low or high dose, single or two shots; 5 received placebo; per-sample allocation not given. Day 63 following the first vaccine or placebo injection was when the samples were taken. To note about this clone: Its target is unknown.

Findings and limits, study-wide: Spike-specific TCR breadth was greater in vaccine than placebo recipients. Breadth measured for non-spike TCRs was similar across vaccine and placebo recipients.

The sequences come from peripheral blood, collected in a trial of Ad26.COV2.S vaccine versus placebo. The receptor was derived from a person between 18 and 59 years old who received the Ad26.COV2.S COVID-19 vaccine or a placebo.

The CDR3 sequence: CASSPPGGGSTDTQYF. Here the CDR3 DNA reads TGTGCCAGCAGCCCCCCCGGCGGCGGGAGCACAGATACGCAGTATTTT. The chain carries TRBV5-4 and TRBJ2-3; maybe TRBD2 (5 bases). The ends were cut back, 4 bases at V and 0 bases at J, with 15 bases in the middle. In germline, CDR1 is SGHNT, CDR2 YYREEE (reference sequence). CDR3 size: 16 residues.